Following are 12 T cell receptor beta chains from one sample sequenced in a study of T-cell memory formation after mild COVID-19. TCRdb recomputed calls from the 5' RACE reads with MiXCR, one row per CDR3 protein. The data show some 13,000 distinct CDR3 sequences, with more than 10% seen just once and roughly 53% held by the top ten. Specimen: PBMCs or a T cell subset sorted from them (not recorded which). These receptors all come from an adult woman who had mild COVID-19 (a few samples of this study predate the infection). Cell type and time point are not known.

This clonotype was counted at least ten times. V gene TRBV3-1 combines with J gene TRBJ2-4; tentatively, D is TRBD1 (7 bases). V dropped 3 bases and J dropped 7 bases, with 22 bases sitting between them. CDR1 and CDR2 from the germline V gene are LGHDT and YNNKEL (reference sequence). The length of the CDR3 is 17 residues. The CDR3 loop is CASSHRRETGLGNIQYF. DNA for the CDR3: TGTGCCAGCAGCCACCGCCGGGAGACAGGGTTGGGGAACATTCAGTACTTC.

This clonotype was observed at least ten times. The rearrangement uses TRBV20-1 and TRBJ2-7; D may be TRBD1 or TRBD2 (5 bases each). Trimming pared 3 bases from V and 0 bases from J, leaving 15 bases between. The CDR3 contains 15 residues. Per germline, CDR1 DFQATT and CDR2 SNEGSKA (reference sequence). The CDR3: CSARRQGDSSYEQYF. The CDR3 DNA is TGCAGTGCTAGGAGGCAGGGAGACAGCTCCTACGAGCAGTACTTC.

This clonotype was seen repeatedly, ten times or more. The chain employs TRBV2 and TRBJ2-3; 7 nucleotides agree with TRBD2. The germline CDR1 and CDR2 sequences are SNHLY and FYNNEI. The junction had 6 bases not matched to a gene; V was cut back by 10 bases and J by 2 bases. The CDR3 covers 13 residues. The CDR3 reads CATLAGTTDTQYF. CDR3 DNA sequence: TGTGCCACCTTAGCGGGCACCACAGATACGCAGTATTTT.

This clonotype appeared many times. The rearrangement uses TRBV6-1 and TRBJ1-1, with 8 bases fitting TRBD1. This CDR3 has 14 amino acids. The junction had 6 bases not matched to a gene; V was cut back by 3 bases and J by 6 bases. CDR1 is MNHNS and CDR2 is SASEGT in the germline V gene. The DNA of the CDR3 is TGTGCCAGCAGTGACGGCAGGGGGCACGCTGAAGCTTTCTTT. Amino acids: CASSDGRGHAEAFF.

This clonotype has a count of ten or more. The rearrangement links TRBV7-2 to TRBJ2-1; the D gene is possibly TRBD2 (6 bases). Germline values: CDR1 SGHTA, CDR2 FQGNSA. V dropped 8 bases and J dropped 4 bases, with 12 bases sitting between them. The CDR3 length is 13 residues. DNA of the CDR3: TGTGCCAGCGGACTCAGCGGGTACAATGAGCAGTTCTTC. It translates to CASGLSGYNEQFF. The entire variable domain, with the rest obtained from reference TRBV7-2 and TRBJ2-1, is as follows: GAGVSQSPSNKVTEKGKDVELRCDPISGHTALYWYRQSLGQGLEFLIYFQGNSAPDKSGLPSDRFSAERTGGSVSTLTIQRTQQEDSAVYLCASGLSGYNEQFFGPGTRLTVL.

This clonotype was counted at least ten times. In DNA, the CDR3 is TGTGCCAGCAGTTTATGGGCGTACTCGAGTATGGGCACAGATACGCAGTATTTT. It yields the protein CASSLWAYSSMGTDTQYF. J is TRBJ2-3 and V is TRBV27; no definite D call. The CDR3 spans 18 residues. CDR1 is MNHEY, CDR2 SMNVEV, per germline (reference sequence). Trimming pared 1 base from V and 1 base from J, leaving 18 bases between.

In its sample, this clonotype was seen many times. The chain uses TRBV12-3 or TRBV12-4 and TRBJ1-5; D not resolved. This CDR3 comprises 8 residues. CDR3 in amino acids: CTFQPQHF. The CDR3 DNA reads TGTACTTTTCAGCCCCAGCATTTT.

This clonotype was counted ten times or more. V is TRBV7-2 and J is TRBJ1-2; 7 bases line up with TRBD1. In germline, CDR1 is SGHTA, CDR2 FQGNSA. The V gene end was trimmed by 5 bases and the J gene end by 0 bases; junction bases not matched to a gene: 15. The length of the CDR3 is 18 residues. The CDR3, as DNA: TGTGCCAGCAGCCCAGGGGACAGATCCCCCTATACTAACTATGGCTACACCTTC. It yields the protein CASSPGDRSPYTNYGYTF.

The sample holds many counts of this clonotype. The V gene is TRBV15, the J gene TRBJ2-7; 7 nucleotides line up with TRBD1. V shed 4 bases, J shed 4 bases, and the junction held 7 bases outside the gene matches. The CDR3 spans 14 residues. The germline V gene has CDR1 LNHNV and CDR2 YYDKDF (reference sequence). CDR3 sequence: CATSTGRGQYEQYF. The CDR3 nucleotides are TGTGCCACCAGCACGGGAAGGGGGCAATACGAGCAGTACTTC.

This clonotype was recorded at least ten times. This rearrangement joins TRBV9 to TRBJ1-2, with a tentative D call TRBD1 (5 bases). Germline V lookup: CDR1 SGDLS, CDR2 YYNGEE. Trimming removed 6 bases from V and 1 base from J, with 28 bases in between. CDR3 length: 19 amino acids. The CDR3 sequence: CASTGARDASVDGNYGYTF. DNA for the CDR3: TGTGCCAGCACCGGGGCCCGGGACGCCTCAGTGGACGGTAACTATGGCTACACCTTC.

The table lists this clonotype with many counts. The rearrangement links TRBV7-2 to TRBJ2-2; TRBD2 is a possible D gene (5 bases). Germline CDR1 reads SGHTA; CDR2 reads FQGNSA. Trimming shortened V by 3 bases and J by 7 bases, and 9 bases separated the two germline ends. There are 13 residues in the CDR3. CDR3 loop: CASSFSVDGELFF. The CDR3 DNA reads TGTGCCAGCAGCTTTAGCGTGGACGGGGAGCTGTTTTTT.

This clonotype was observed many times. The V call is TRBV24-1, the J call TRBJ1-2; D is ambiguous. The length of the CDR3 is 11 residues. Germline V lookup: CDR1 KGHDR, CDR2 SFDVKD. With 4 bases removed from V and 8 bases from J, the gap between germline ends came to 7 bases. The CDR3 protein is CATSDATGYTF. The CDR3 DNA is TGTGCCACCAGTGACGCCACCGGCTACACCTTC.